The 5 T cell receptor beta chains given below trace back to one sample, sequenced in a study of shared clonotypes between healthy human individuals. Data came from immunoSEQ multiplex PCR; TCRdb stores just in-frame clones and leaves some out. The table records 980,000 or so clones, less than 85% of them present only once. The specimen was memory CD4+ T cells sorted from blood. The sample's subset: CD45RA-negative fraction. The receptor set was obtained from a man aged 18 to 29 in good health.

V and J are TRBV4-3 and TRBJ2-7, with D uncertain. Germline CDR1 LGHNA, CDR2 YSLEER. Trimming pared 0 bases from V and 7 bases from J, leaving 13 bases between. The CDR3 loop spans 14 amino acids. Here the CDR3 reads CASSQDSTVREQYF. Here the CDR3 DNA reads TGCGCCAGCAGCCAAGATTCTACCGTCCGGGAGCAGTACTTC.

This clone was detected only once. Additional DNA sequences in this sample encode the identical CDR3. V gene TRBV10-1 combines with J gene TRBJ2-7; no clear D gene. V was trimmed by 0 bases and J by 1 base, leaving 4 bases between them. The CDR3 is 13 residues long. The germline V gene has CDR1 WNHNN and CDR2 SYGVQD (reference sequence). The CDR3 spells CASSESGSYEQYF. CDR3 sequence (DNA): TGCGCCAGCAGTGAGTCTGGGTCCTACGAGCAGTACTTC.

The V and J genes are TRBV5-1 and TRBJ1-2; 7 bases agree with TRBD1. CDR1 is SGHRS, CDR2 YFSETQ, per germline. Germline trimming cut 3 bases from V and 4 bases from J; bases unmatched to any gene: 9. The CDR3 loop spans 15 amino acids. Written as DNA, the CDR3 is TGCGCCAGCAGCTGGGAGGACAGGCCTCTCTATGGCTACACCTTC. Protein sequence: CASSWEDRPLYGYTF.

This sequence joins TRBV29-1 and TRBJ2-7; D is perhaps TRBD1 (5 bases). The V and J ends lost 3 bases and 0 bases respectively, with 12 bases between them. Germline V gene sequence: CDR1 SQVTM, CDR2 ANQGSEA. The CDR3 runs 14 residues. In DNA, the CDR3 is TGCAGCGTTGAGGTCAGGGCGGACTCCTACGAGCAGTACTTC. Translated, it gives CSVEVRADSYEQYF.

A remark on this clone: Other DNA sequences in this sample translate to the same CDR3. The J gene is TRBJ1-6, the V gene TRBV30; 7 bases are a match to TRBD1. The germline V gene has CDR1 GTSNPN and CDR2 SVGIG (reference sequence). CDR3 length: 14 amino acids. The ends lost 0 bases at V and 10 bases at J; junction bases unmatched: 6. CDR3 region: CAWSVQGGGSPLHF. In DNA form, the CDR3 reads TGTGCCTGGAGTGTACAAGGGGGCGGATCACCCCTCCACTTT. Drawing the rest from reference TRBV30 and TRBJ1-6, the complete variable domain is SQTIHQWPATLVQPVGSPLSLECTVEGTSNPNLYWYRQAAGRGLQLLFYSVGIGQISSEVPQNLSASRPQDRQFILSSKKLLLSDSGFYLCAWSVQGGGSPLHFGNGTRLTVT.